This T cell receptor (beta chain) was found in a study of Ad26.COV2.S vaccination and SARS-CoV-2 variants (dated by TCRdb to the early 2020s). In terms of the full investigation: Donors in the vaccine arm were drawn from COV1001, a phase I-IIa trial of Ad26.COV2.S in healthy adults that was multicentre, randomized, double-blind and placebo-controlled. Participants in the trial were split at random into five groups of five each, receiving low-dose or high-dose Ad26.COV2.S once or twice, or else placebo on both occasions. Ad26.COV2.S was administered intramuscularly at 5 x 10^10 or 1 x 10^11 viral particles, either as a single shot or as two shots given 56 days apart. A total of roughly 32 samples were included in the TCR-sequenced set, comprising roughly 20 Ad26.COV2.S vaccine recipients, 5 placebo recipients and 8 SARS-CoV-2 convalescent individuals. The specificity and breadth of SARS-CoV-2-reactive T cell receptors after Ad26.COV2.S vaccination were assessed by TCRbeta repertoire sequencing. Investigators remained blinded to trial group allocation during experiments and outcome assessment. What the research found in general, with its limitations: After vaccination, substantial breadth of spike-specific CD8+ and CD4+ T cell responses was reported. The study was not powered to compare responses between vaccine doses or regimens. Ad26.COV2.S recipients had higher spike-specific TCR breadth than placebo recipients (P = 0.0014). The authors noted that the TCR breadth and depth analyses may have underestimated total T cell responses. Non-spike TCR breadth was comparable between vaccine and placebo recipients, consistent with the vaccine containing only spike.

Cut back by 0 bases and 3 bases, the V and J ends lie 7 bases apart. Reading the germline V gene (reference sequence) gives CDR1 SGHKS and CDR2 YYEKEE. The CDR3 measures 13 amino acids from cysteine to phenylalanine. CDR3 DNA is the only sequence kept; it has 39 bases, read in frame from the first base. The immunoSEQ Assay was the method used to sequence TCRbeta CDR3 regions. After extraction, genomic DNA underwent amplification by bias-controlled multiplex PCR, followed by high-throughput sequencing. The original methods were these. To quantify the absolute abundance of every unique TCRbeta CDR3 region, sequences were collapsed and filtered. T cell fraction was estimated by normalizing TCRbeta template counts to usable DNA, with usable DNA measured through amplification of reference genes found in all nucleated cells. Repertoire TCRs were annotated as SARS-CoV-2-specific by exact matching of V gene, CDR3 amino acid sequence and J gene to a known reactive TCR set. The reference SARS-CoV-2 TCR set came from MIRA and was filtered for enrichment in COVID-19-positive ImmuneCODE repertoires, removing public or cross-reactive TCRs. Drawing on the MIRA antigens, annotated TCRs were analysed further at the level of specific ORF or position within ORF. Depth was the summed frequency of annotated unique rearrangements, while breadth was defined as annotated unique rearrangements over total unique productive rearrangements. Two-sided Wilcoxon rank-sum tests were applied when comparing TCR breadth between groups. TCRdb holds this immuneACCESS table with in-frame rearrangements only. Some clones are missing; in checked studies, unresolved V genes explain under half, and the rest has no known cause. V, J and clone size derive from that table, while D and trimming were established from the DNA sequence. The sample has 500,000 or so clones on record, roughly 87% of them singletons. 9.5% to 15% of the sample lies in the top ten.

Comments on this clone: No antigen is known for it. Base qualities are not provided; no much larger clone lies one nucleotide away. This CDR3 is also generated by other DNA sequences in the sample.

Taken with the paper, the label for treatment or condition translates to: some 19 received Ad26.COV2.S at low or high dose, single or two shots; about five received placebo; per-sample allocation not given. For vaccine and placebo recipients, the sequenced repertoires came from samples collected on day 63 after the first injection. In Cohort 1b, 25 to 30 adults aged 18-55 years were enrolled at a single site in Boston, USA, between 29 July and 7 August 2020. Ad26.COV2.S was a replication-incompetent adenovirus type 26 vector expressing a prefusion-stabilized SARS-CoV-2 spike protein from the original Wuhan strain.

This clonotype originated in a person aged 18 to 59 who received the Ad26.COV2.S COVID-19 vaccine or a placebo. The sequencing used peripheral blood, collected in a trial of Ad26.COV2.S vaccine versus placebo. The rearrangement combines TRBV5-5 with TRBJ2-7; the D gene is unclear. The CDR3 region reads CASSLEQHYEQYF. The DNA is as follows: TGTGCCAGCAGCTTGGAGCAGCACTACGAGCAGTACTTC.